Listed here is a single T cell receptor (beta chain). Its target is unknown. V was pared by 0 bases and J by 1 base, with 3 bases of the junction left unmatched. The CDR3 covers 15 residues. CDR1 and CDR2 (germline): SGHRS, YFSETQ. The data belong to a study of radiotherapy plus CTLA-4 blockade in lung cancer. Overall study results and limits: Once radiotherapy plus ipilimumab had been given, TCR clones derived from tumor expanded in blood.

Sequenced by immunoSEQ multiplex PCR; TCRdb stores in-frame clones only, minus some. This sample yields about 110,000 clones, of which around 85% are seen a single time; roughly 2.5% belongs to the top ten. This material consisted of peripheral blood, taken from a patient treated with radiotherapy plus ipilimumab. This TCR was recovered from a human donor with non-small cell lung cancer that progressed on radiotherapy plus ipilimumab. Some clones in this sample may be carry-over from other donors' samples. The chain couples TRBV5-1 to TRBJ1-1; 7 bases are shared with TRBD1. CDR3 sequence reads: CASSLGGTANTEAFF. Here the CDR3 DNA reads TGCGCCAGCAGCTTGGGGGGGACAGCGAACACTGAAGCTTTCTTT.